The 7 T cell receptor beta chains given below trace back to one sample, sequenced in a study of CD8 T cells in ankylosing spondylitis. TCRdb re-called the 5' RACE reads through MiXCR, storing one row per CDR3 protein. The sample contains about 250,000 distinct CDR3 sequences, approximately 30% of which appear only once. The material sequenced was blood, either unsorted or a sorted T cell fraction (not recorded which). These TCRs come from a male donor with ankylosing spondylitis or in good health (not recorded which).

This clonotype was detected a few times. The chain recombines TRBV29-1 with TRBJ2-2, with 7 bases aligning to TRBD2. V lost 2 bases to trimming and J lost 7 bases; unmatched junction nucleotides: 4. The CDR3 sequence is 13 residues long. Germline V gene lookup returns CDR1 SQVTM and CDR2 ANQGSEA. The CDR3 spells CSVERGVFGELFF. DNA for the CDR3: TGCAGCGTTGAACGGGGGGTTTTCGGGGAGCTGTTTTTT.

This chain links TRBV4-1 with TRBJ2-7; 7 bases map to TRBD2. Germline V gives CDR1 MGHRA, CDR2 YSYEKL. The CDR3 loop spans 16 amino acids. V shed 1 base, J shed 2 bases, and the junction held 8 bases outside the gene matches. The CDR3 region has the DNA TGCGCCAGCAGCCAAGTAGACGGGGGGAAACCCTACGAGCAGTACTTC. This codes for CASSQVDGGKPYEQYF.

V usage is TRBV28 and J usage is TRBJ1-2; no firm D call. This CDR3 has 13 residues. Looked up from germline, CDR1 is MDHEN and CDR2 is SYDVKM. V was pared by 5 bases and J by 8 bases, with 15 bases between. The CDR3 spells CASSPWAEYGYTF. CDR3 nucleotides: TGTGCCAGCAGTCCATGGGCAGAGTACGGCTACACCTTC.

The rearrangement joins TRBV12-3 or TRBV12-4 to TRBJ2-2; 7 positions agree with TRBD2. V shed 6 bases, J shed 4 bases, and the junction held 20 bases outside the gene matches. This CDR3 comprises 19 residues. CDR3 sequence reads: CASRGQLGGATRFTGELFF. Here the CDR3 DNA reads TGTGCCAGCAGAGGACAATTGGGAGGGGCGACAAGGTTCACCGGGGAGCTGTTTTTT.

V gene TRBV5-1 combines with J gene TRBJ2-6; D is perhaps TRBD1 (5 bases). The CDR3 is 18 amino acids. Germline V CDR1 and CDR2: SGHRS, YFSETQ. Trimming took off 0 bases at V and 2 bases at J, with 15 bases between the two ends. DNA of the CDR3: TGCGCCAGCAGCTTGGGTCAGGGTATGAAGCCTGGGGCCAACGTCCTGACTTTC. The encoded protein is CASSLGQGMKPGANVLTF. Using reference TRBV5-1 and TRBJ2-6 for the parts outside the CDR3, the full variable domain is KAGVTQTPRYLIKTRGQQVTLSCSPISGHRSVSWYQQTPGQGLQFLFEYFSETQRNKGNFPGRFSGRQFSNSRSEMNVSTLELGDSALYLCASSLGQGMKPGANVLTFGAGSRLTVL.

V and J are TRBV5-1 and TRBJ1-6, with D unresolved. Germline CDR1 is SGHRS and CDR2 is YFSETQ. The CDR3 extends over 16 amino acids. Trimming stripped 0 bases from V and 5 bases from J, with 12 bases between. In nucleotides, the CDR3 is TGCGCCAGCAGCTTGGACGGGCCGGGGAATAATTCACCCCTCCACTTT. This codes for CASSLDGPGNNSPLHF.

The V and J genes are TRBV10-3 and TRBJ2-2; 8 bases match TRBD1. This CDR3 comprises 16 residues. From germline, CDR1 is ENHRY and CDR2 SYGVKD. With V trimmed by 6 bases and J by 4 bases, 10 bases remained unmatched. Here the CDR3 reads CAISQNAGGSTGELFF. The CDR3 DNA is TGTGCCATCAGCCAGAACGCAGGGGGCAGCACCGGGGAGCTGTTTTTT.